This TCR beta chain was profiled in a study of T and B cells in COVID-19 patients (dated by TCRdb to 2018 to 2021). Describing the broader study: Using TRB and IGH repertoire sequencing of peripheral blood, the study characterized adaptive immunity in COVID-19 patients who had active infection or had recovered. In the active-infection cohort, about 65% of the 20 patients were critically ill and required mechanical ventilation or ECMO. Because samples were available both during active disease and after recovery, a couple of patients were counted in both the recovered and the active cohorts. The repository of TCR and BCR sequences included about 69 time points from around 39 patients, and more than 7.5 million TCR sequences were analysed. A recovered cohort was made up of 19 patients contributing under 25 samples, mostly after mild to moderate COVID-19 managed as outpatients. In the active-infection cohort, about 90% of the roughly 20 patients had comorbidities linked to unfavorable COVID-19 outcome. Patients in the recovered cohort had a median age of around 31 years, compared with over 60 years for patients in the active-infection cohort. An age-matched reference group of some 39 healthy donors negative for COVID-19 antibodies was used as the comparison for repertoire analyses. As many as 9 follow-up blood samples were taken per patient, and some of the samples covered different disease stages within the same individual.

Genomic DNA extracted from blood, in amounts of roughly 230-550 ng, served as the starting material for amplifying TRB repertoires. This clonotype was observed a handful of times. It lacks a known antigen. No clone much larger than this one lies a single base away; base qualities are absent. Sequences KGHDR (CDR1) and SFDVKD (CDR2) are obtained from the germline V gene. Germline trimming: 4 bases from V, 9 bases from J; junction bases outside gene matches: 7. From cysteine to phenylalanine, the CDR3 is 14 amino acids long. Kept here is only the CDR3 DNA, which spans 42 bases and is read in frame from base 1. TCRdb names Illumina MiSeq as the instrument used. TRB rearrangements were amplified by multiplex PCR with BIOMED2 TRB-A/B primer pools. Illumina-compatible adapters and 7-nucleotide sample barcodes were attached to the amplicons in two consecutive PCRs. Phusion HS II polymerase was used for all library PCRs. The amplicons were purified from gel with the NucleoSpin Gel and PCR Clean-up kit, measured on Qubit, and then pooled at approximately 4 nM. Amplicon pool quality was checked on an Agilent 2100 Bioanalyzer before Illumina next-generation sequencing. Per the original workflow: MiXCR 3.0.8 with the default MiXCR reference library was used to annotate TRB rearrangements. Non-productive reads and sequences with fewer than 2 reads were removed, and every unique CDR3 nucleotide sequence was treated as one clone. R 3.5.1 was used to calculate clonality, diversity, richness and V-J gene usage. GLIPH2 was used to cluster TCRs by CDR3 similarity, and OLGA was used to calculate generation probabilities. Only GLIPH2 clusters with at least four unique TCR clonotypes present in at least three individuals were retained. In TCRdb, the public reads were trimmed at Q25 with fastp and aligned with MiXCR, with productive beta chains retained. Identical CDR3 protein sequences are pooled into one entry, listed with their most common genes and DNA. The V and J calls were not made by the authors but by TCRdb's processing. Across this sample there are several thousand distinct CDR3 sequences, with approximately 26% seen only once. About 12% of the sample is held by the ten biggest clonotypes.

General findings and caveats noted by the study authors: During active COVID-19 the TRB repertoires were highly clonal, but at recovery diversity and richness rose above the levels seen in healthy donors. The cohort was judged too small for assessing how HLA contributes to COVID-19 susceptibility or severity. The recovered cohort had 2,000 to 3,000 exclusive TCR clusters, including 31 low-pGen clusters. Strongly skewed TRBV/TRBJ gene usage was reported in patients with COVID-19. Few blood samples were available from mildly ill patients while symptoms were present, and early samples from severe cases were likewise scarce. Prospective validation of the reported TCR clusters was stated to be required before clinical use. Specific T cell subsets (CD4+/Treg/CD8+) and sorted SARS-CoV-2-responsive or tetramer+ T cells had not yet been sequenced, and these experiments were ongoing.

This receptor was identified in a human donor with active COVID-19. The specimen was blood. The chain uses TRBV24-1 and TRBJ2-1, and 8 junctional nucleotides match TRBD1. The nucleotide sequence is TGTGCCACCAGTGAGGCCAGGGGGCTGGGTGAGCAGTTCTTC. It codes for CATSEARGLGEQFF.